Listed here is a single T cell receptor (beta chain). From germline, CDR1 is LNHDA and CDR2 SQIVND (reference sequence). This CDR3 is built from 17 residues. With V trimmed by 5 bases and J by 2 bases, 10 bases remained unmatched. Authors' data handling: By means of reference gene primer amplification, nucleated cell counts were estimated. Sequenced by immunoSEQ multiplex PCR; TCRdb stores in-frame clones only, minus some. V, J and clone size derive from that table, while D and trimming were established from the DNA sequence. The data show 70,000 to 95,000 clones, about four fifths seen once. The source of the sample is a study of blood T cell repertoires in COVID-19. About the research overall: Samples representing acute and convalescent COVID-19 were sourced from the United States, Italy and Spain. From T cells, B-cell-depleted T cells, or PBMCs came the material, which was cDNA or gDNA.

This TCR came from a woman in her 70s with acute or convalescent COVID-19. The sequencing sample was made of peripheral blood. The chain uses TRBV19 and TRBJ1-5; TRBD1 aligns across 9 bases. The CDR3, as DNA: TGTGCCAGTAGTCTATGGACAGGGGCTTCGGGCAATCAGCCCCAGCATTTT. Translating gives CASSLWTGASGNQPQHF.